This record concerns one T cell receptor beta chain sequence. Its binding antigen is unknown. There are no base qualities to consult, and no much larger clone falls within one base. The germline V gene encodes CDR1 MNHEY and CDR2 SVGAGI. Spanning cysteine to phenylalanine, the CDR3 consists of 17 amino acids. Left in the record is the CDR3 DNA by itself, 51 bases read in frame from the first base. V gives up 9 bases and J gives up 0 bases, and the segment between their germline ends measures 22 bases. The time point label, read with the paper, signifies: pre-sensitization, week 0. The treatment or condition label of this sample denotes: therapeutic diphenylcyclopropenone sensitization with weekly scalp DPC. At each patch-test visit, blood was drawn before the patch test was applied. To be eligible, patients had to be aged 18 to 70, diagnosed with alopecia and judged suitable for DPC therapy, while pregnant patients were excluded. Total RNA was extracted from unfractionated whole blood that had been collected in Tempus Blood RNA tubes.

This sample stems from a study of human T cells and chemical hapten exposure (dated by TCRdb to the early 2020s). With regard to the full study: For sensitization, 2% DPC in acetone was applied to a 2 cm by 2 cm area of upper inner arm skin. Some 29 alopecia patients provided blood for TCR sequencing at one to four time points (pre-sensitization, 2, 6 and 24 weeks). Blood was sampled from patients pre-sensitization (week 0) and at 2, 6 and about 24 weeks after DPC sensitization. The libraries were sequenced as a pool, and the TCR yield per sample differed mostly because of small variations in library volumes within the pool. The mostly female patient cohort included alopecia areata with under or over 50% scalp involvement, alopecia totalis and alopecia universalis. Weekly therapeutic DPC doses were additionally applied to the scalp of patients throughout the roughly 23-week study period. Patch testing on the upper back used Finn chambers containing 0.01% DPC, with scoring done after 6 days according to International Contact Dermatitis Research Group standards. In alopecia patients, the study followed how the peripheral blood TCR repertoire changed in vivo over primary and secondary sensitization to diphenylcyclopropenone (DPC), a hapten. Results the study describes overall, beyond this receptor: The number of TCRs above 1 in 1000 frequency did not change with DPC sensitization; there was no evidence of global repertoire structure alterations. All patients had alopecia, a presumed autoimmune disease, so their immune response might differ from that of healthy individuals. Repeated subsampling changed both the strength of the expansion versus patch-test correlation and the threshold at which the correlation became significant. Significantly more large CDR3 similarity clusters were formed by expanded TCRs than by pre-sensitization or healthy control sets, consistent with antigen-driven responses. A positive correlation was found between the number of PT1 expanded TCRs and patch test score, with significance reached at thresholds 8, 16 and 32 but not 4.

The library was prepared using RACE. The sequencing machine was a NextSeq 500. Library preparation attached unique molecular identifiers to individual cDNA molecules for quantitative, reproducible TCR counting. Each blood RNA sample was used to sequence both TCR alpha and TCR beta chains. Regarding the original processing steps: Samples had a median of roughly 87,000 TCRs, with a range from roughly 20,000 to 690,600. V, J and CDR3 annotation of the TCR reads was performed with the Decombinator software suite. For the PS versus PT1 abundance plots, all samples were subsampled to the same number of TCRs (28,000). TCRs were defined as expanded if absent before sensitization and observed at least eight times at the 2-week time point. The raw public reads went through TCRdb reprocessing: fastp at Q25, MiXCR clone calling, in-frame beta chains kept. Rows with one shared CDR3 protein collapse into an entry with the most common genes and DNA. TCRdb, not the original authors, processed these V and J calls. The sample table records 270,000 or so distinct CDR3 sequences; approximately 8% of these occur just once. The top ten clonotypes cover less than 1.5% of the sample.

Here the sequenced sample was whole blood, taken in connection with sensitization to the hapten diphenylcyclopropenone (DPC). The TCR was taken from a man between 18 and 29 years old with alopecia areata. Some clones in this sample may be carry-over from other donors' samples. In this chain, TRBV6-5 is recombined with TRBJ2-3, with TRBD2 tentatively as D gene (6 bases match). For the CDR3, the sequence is CARPLSRGPPSTDTQYF. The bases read TGTGCCAGACCCCTCTCGCGGGGCCCTCCTAGCACAGATACGCAGTATTTT.